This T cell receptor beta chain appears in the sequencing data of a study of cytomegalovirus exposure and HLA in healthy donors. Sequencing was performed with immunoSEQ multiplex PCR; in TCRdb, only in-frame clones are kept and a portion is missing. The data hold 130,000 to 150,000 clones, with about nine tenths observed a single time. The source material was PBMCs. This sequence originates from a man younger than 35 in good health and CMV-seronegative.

This CDR3 is CASIPLEGLDEQYF. The CDR3 DNA is TGTGCCAGCATCCCCCTCGAGGGACTGGACGAGCAGTACTTC. The rearrangement uses TRBV28 and TRBJ2-7; D is perhaps TRBD2 (6 bases). V lost 7 bases and J 5 bases, leaving 18 bases between the germline ends. CDR3 length: 14 residues. Per germline, CDR1 MDHEN and CDR2 SYDVKM.